This passage covers 25 T cell receptor beta chains from one sample sequenced in a study of cytomegalovirus exposure and HLA in healthy donors. Sequencing was performed with immunoSEQ multiplex PCR; in TCRdb, only in-frame clones are kept and a portion is missing. The table records around 190,000 clones, 85% of them present only once. The sequencing sample was made of PBMCs. The receptors were sampled from a man aged 18 to 30 in good health and CMV-seropositive.

Here the CDR3 reads CAWSNRVHSPLHF. As DNA, the CDR3 is TGTGCCTGGAGCAACAGGGTCCATTCACCCCTCCACTTT. The rearrangement links TRBV30 to TRBJ1-6, with D tentatively TRBD1 (6 bases). V lost 3 bases to trimming and J lost 8 bases, with 11 bases between them. The CDR3 contains 13 residues. Germline V gives CDR1 GTSNPN, CDR2 SVGIG (reference sequence).

The chain employs TRBV5-1 and TRBJ2-5, with D possibly matching TRBD1 (5 bases). Trimming removed 1 base at V and 5 bases at J, with 6 bases between. The CDR3 totals 12 residues. From germline, CDR1 is SGHRS and CDR2 YFSETQ. The CDR3 here is CASSLQGETQYF. The DNA for the CDR3 is TGCGCCAGCAGCTTGCAGGGTGAGACCCAGTACTTC.

This chain links TRBV28 with TRBJ2-6, with D perhaps TRBD1 (6 bases). The V gene's germline CDR1 is MDHEN and CDR2 SYDVKM. The CDR3 length is 19 residues. With 4 bases removed from V and 0 bases from J, the gap between germline ends came to 19 bases. CDR3 in DNA: TGTGCCAGCAGTTACCGGGTGGGGGCTCCAATCTCTGGGGCCAACGTCCTGACTTTC. Translating it yields CASSYRVGAPISGANVLTF.

J is TRBJ1-2 and V is TRBV28; maybe TRBD1 (5 bases). CDR3 size: 14 residues. Germline CDR1 MDHEN, CDR2 SYDVKM. V shed 5 bases and J shed 0 bases, with 10 bases lying between them. The CDR3 sequence: CASSLSTANYGYTF. The CDR3 DNA sequence: TGTGCCAGCAGTCTTTCGACAGCTAACTATGGCTACACCTTC.

This clone appeared a single time. CDR3 nucleotide sequence: TGTGCCAGCAGTTTATACGGGAGCTCCTACGAGCAGTACTTC. It encodes CASSLYGSSYEQYF. This rearrangement joins TRBV28 to TRBJ2-7, with D possibly being TRBD2 (6 bases). The germline V gene has CDR1 MDHEN and CDR2 SYDVKM. Trimming took 1 base from V and 0 from J, leaving 7 bases between them. CDR3 length: 14 amino acids.

This clone has a count of ten or more. The gene calls are TRBV5-4 and TRBJ2-1, with 7 bases lining up with TRBD2. The V gene's germline CDR1 is SGHNT and CDR2 YYREEE (reference sequence). The length of the CDR3 is 14 residues. The V and J ends lost 0 bases and 5 bases, in that order; junction bases with no gene match: 2. The CDR3 sequence: CASSLDGGNNEQFF. CDR3 in DNA: TGTGCCAGCAGCTTGGACGGGGGGAACAATGAGCAGTTCTTC.

This clone was seen just once. The chain joins TRBV27 to TRBJ2-1, with D possibly being TRBD2 (6 bases). V was cut by 5 bases and J by 8 bases, with 16 bases left in between. Germline V CDR1 and CDR2: MNHEY, SMNVEV (reference sequence). The CDR3 has 14 residues. CDR3 amino acids: CASSARDSRDEQFF. CDR3 nucleotide sequence: TGTGCCAGCAGTGCTAGGGACTCTAGGGATGAGCAGTTCTTC.

The V call is TRBV11-1, the J call TRBJ2-3; D call uncertain. Trimming took 3 bases from V and 3 from J, leaving 4 bases between them. The length of the CDR3 is 12 residues. Germline V lookup: CDR1 SGHAT, CDR2 FQDESV (reference sequence). The CDR3 reads CASSLATDTQYF. CDR3 DNA: TGTGCCAGCAGCTTGGCTACAGATACGCAGTATTTT.

As regards this clone: The same CDR3 is also encoded by other DNA sequences in this sample. The J gene is TRBJ1-1, the V gene TRBV5-1; the D gene is possibly TRBD1 (6 bases). This CDR3 region has 14 residues. The germline V and J ends were trimmed by 4 bases and 1 base, with 11 bases remaining between them. CDR1 and CDR2 from the germline V gene are SGHRS and YFSETQ. Here the CDR3 DNA reads TGCGCCAGCAGCCAGACAGGCGCGAACACTGAAGCTTTCTTT. Residues: CASSQTGANTEAFF.

The chain is built from TRBV5-1 and TRBJ2-6; 9 bases agree with TRBD1. Germline trimming cut 0 bases from V and 1 base from J; bases unmatched to any gene: 5. The CDR3 consists of 18 residues. Germline V gene lookup returns CDR1 SGHRS and CDR2 YFSETQ. CDR3 loop: CASSLAGTGTSGANVLTF. The CDR3 DNA sequence: TGCGCCAGCAGCTTGGCAGGGACAGGGACTTCTGGGGCCAACGTCCTGACTTTC.

The rearrangement joins TRBV9 to TRBJ2-5; D is perhaps TRBD2 (6 bases). V lost 1 base and J lost 5, with 15 bases in between. The CDR3 contains 15 residues. Germline V gene data show CDR1 as SGDLS and CDR2 as YYNGEE. In nucleotides, the CDR3 is TGTGCCAGCAGCGTAAGCGCTAGCGCGGGGGAGACCCAGTACTTC. This gives the protein CASSVSASAGETQYF.

V is TRBV28 and J is TRBJ2-1; 11 bases align to TRBD2. V was clipped by 5 bases and J by 2 bases; unmatched bases: 17. This CDR3 is built from 20 residues. CDR1 MDHEN and CDR2 SYDVKM come from the germline V gene. The CDR3 DNA reads as TGTGCCAGCAGTGCGCCGACTAGCGGGAAAGGTTCTGTTGCCTACAATGAGCAGTTCTTC. Translation: CASSAPTSGKGSVAYNEQFF.

This clone was seen only once. Distinct nucleotide sequences in the sample also encode this CDR3. The chain combines TRBV7-9 with TRBJ2-7; 9 positions agree with TRBD1. Germline-derived CDR1 and CDR2 are SEHNR and FQNEAQ (reference sequence). Germline trimming cut 2 bases from V and 3 bases from J; bases unmatched to any gene: 2. This CDR3 is 14 amino acids long. CDR3: CASSLRQGGYEQYF. Written as DNA, the CDR3 is TGTGCCAGCAGCTTAAGACAGGGGGGCTACGAGCAGTACTTC.

A few counts support this clone. V gene TRBV25-1 combines with J gene TRBJ1-2, with 7 bases aligning to TRBD1. This CDR3 spans 12 amino acids. CDR1 is MGHDK, CDR2 SYGVNS, per germline. V dropped 5 bases and J dropped 8; count of bases not matched to a gene: 5. CDR3 sequence reads: CASSMTGRGYTF. CDR3 bases: TGTGCCAGCAGTATGACAGGGAGAGGCTACACCTTC.

V and J are TRBV6-6 and TRBJ2-7; possibly TRBD1 for D (5 bases). Germline V gene sequence: CDR1 MNHNY, CDR2 SVGAGI (reference sequence). The V gene lost 9 bases and the J gene lost 2 bases, with 14 bases spanning the gap. The CDR3 runs to 13 residues. As DNA, the CDR3 is TGTGCCAGTACGACAGCCGATACCTACGAGCAGTACTTC. This translates into CASTTADTYEQYF.

The rearrangement joins TRBV7-9 to TRBJ2-5; D perhaps matches TRBD2 (6 bases). Germline CDR1 is SEHNR and CDR2 is FQNEAQ (reference sequence). V was trimmed by 1 base and J by 6 bases, leaving 15 bases between them. CDR3 length equals 15 residues. The CDR3 sequence: CASSLGAAEGKTQYF. The CDR3 DNA reads TGTGCCAGCAGCTTAGGGGCCGCGGAGGGAAAGACCCAGTACTTC.

The rearrangement links TRBV28 to TRBJ1-5; the D gene is possibly TRBD1 (5 bases). There are 14 residues in the CDR3. Trimming pared 6 bases from V and 4 bases from J, leaving 13 bases between. Germline assignment: CDR1 MDHEN and CDR2 SYDVKM. CDR3 DNA sequence: TGTGCCAGCAGCCGATACAGGTCGAATCAGCCCCAGCATTTT. Amino acids: CASSRYRSNQPQHF.

The rearrangement uses TRBV5-1 and TRBJ1-1, with 7 nucleotides matching TRBD1. Germline V gives CDR1 SGHRS, CDR2 YFSETQ. The CDR3 loop spans 14 amino acids. Trimming removed 3 bases from V and 4 bases from J; junction bases left unmatched: 6. The CDR3 protein is CASSSTGEPTEAFF. The CDR3 DNA is TGCGCCAGCAGCTCCACAGGGGAGCCCACTGAAGCTTTCTTT.

The V and J genes are TRBV6-4 and TRBJ2-7; maybe TRBD2 (5 bases). Germline V CDR1 and CDR2: MRHNA, SNTAGT. The CDR3 length is 16 residues. V was pared by 4 bases and J by 5 bases, with 21 bases between. CDR3 residues: CASSVLRTPGGHEQYF. CDR3 DNA: TGTGCCAGCAGTGTTCTGCGGACGCCCGGAGGCCACGAGCAGTACTTC.

This chain connects TRBV9 to TRBJ2-3; D unclear. V dropped 0 bases and J dropped 4 bases, with 6 bases sitting between them. Per the germline V gene, CDR1 is SGDLS and CDR2 is YYNGEE. This CDR3 spans 13 amino acids. CDR3 loop: CASSVDGADTQYF. CDR3 coding DNA: TGTGCCAGCAGCGTAGATGGAGCAGATACGCAGTATTTT. Supplemented by reference TRBV9 and TRBJ2-3, the full variable domain reads DSGVTQTPKHLITATGQRVTLRCSPRSGDLSVYWYQQSLDQGLQFLIQYYNGEERAKGNILERFSAQQFPDLHSELNLSSLELGDSALYFCASSVDGADTQYFGPGTRLTVL.

J is TRBJ2-3 and V is TRBV10-2; a possible D gene is TRBD2 (6 bases). The germline CDR1 and CDR2 sequences are WSHSY and SAAADI. V was pared by 2 bases and J by 0 bases, with 12 bases between. The CDR3 runs 16 residues. CDR3 region: CASSEPLAASTDTQYF. Written as DNA, the CDR3 is TGCGCCAGCAGTGAGCCATTAGCGGCTAGCACAGATACGCAGTATTTT.

The count of this clone is one. This sequence joins TRBV10-1 and TRBJ2-7; maybe TRBD2 (5 bases). Germline V gene sequence: CDR1 WNHNN, CDR2 SYGVQD (reference sequence). V lost 0 bases, J lost 6 bases, and 9 bases lay in between. The CDR3 extends over 13 amino acids. CDR3 residues: CASSESGSGEQYF. The CDR3 DNA reads as TGCGCCAGCAGTGAGTCTGGGAGCGGCGAGCAGTACTTC.

This clone was seen a single time. CDR3 DNA sequence: TGTGCCAGCAGCCTAAGGGAGGCTGAAGCTTTCTTT. Its translation is CASSLREAEAFF. The chain employs TRBV5-4 and TRBJ1-1; D call uncertain. There are 12 residues in the CDR3. The V end was cut by 4 bases, the J end by 6 bases, with 10 bases between. Germline CDR1 is SGHNT and CDR2 is YYREEE (reference sequence). The whole variable domain, filled in from reference TRBV5-4 and TRBJ1-1, reads ETGVTQSPTHLIKTRGQQVTLRCSSQSGHNTVSWYQQALGQGPQFIFQYYREEENGRGNFPPRFSGLQFPNYSSELNVNALELDDSALYLCASSLREAEAFFGQGTRLTVV.

The count of this clone is one. The chain links TRBV18 to TRBJ2-7; no definite D call. V lost 3 bases and J lost 3, with 9 bases in between. This CDR3 region has 13 residues. The germline V gene encodes CDR1 KGHSH and CDR2 LQKENI. The CDR3 loop reads CASSPELLYEQYF. The CDR3, as DNA: TGTGCCAGCTCACCGGAGCTCCTCTACGAGCAGTACTTC.

This clone was detected once. The chain links TRBV2 to TRBJ1-2; D unresolved. CDR3 length: 11 amino acids. Trimming removed 8 bases at V and 8 bases at J, with 12 bases between. CDR1 is SNHLY and CDR2 is FYNNEI in the germline V gene. CDR3 protein: CASRGWRGYTF. CDR3 nucleotide sequence: TGTGCCAGCCGTGGCTGGCGGGGCTACACCTTC.